A selection of T cell receptor beta chains follows, all from one sample in a study of blood T cell repertoires in COVID-19. Only in-frame clones appear in the TCRdb table, and some are missing; sequencing was by immunoSEQ multiplex PCR. The data contain fewer than 200,000 clones, around 74% of them singletons. Sample: peripheral blood. These receptor sequences come from a woman of 80 years or more with acute or convalescent COVID-19. Both conserved end residues are part of each CDR3. Clone size is shown for a subset of rows, as once, few, many or a class of expanded clone.

clone_size v_call cdr3_aa
- TRBV29-1 CSVEEELAGVGIVDTQYF
- TRBV11-2 CASSLDPSEIPDTQYF
- TRBV19 CASTFSSDLSLGEQYF
- TRBV6-5 CASSTGTDTQYF
- TRBV7-2 CASQGGQYNSPLHF
once TRBV2 CASSGDRPATNEKLFF
- TRBV19 CASSYMGAGFPDTQYF
- TRBV2 CASSASGWEKLFF
- TRBV5-1 CASSPRGGNQPQHF
few TRBV9 CASSARDTSYEQYF
- TRBV6-5 CASSYSWTAKPGGQFF
- TRBV2 CASSREGAGGNTIYF
- TRBV28 CASSFSGRGGVTEAFF
- TRBV2 CASSAGSGTDTQYF
once TRBV21-1 CASSKSTGYGYTF
- TRBV5-5 CASSLAGRFLYSPLHF
- TRBV18 CASSRAPAGEQYF
- TRBV7-9 CASSLAWDRGLQETQYF
few TRBV3-1/TRBV3-2 CASSRPSPRVKEPTNEKLFF
once TRBV30 CAWSSTGGETQYF
- TRBV12-3/TRBV12-4 CASRPEAGGSTF
- TRBV28 CAGGRGSGPDTQYF
- TRBV7-9 CASSLGLDKSSYEQYF
medium-sized TRBV29-1 CSVEVGGNDQPQHF
few TRBV19 CASSIKGLAGNEQFF
- TRBV5-1 CASSEAGTGYSGELFF
- TRBV18 CASSPIHRDTYQETQYF
- TRBV7-2 CASSPLNTESLYGYTF
- TRBV24-1 CATSERTGPNYNEQFF
few TRBV7-2 CASSPWTGLGEKLFF
once TRBV19 CASSIVQGSNNQPQHF
- TRBV19 CASSPNNEQFF
- TRBV10-2 CASIGQGDRSGNTIYF
- TRBV28 CASSWRGPVEKLFF
- TRBV7-9 CASSLESGEAFF
- TRBV6-5 CASSSSGAGGWETQYF
- TRBV2 CASSEAPGQAKIPQYF
few TRBV11-3 CASSTGPGRYF
- TRBV5-5 CASSLDIMYYNEQFF
- TRBV9 CASNTGTAYNEQFF
- TRBV4-1 CASSRGQGAFNTEAFF
- TRBV27 CASSSDRATEAFF
- TRBV7-9 CASSLGVVATNEKLFF
once TRBV19 CASTPETRTEAFF
- TRBV6-2/TRBV6-3 CASSYETTNTGELFF
- TRBV24-1 CATSEPGQGDHEQYF
- TRBV30 CAWSEQGATGKLFF
- TRBV19 CASSHAGGVDTGELFF
- TRBV2 CASRLPFANTGELFF
- TRBV19 CASRDLGETQYF
few TRBV12-3/TRBV12-4 CASSFGRDQPQHF